These 4 T cell receptor beta chains came from one sample sequenced in a study of blood T cell repertoires in COVID-19. TCRdb's table, derived via immunoSEQ multiplex PCR, lists solely in-frame clones and lacks some. The repertoire consists of around 380,000 clones, with about 90% occurring once and the leading ten covering 1% to 1.5%. Sequenced: PBMCs or T cells enriched from blood (not recorded which). These receptors came from a man aged 25 to 45 who had recovered from COVID-19.

Remarks on this clone: A read error may account for a junction end that differs from germline. This chain uses TRBV29-1 with TRBJ1-2, with 7 bases matching TRBD1. The V gene's germline CDR1 is SQVTM and CDR2 ANQGSEA. CDR3 length: 14 amino acids. CDR3: CSVEGQVHNYGYTF. CDR3 bases: TGCAGCGTCGAAGGACAGGTCCATAACTATGGCTACACCTTC.

The CDR3 here is CSAQEWGRTQETQYF. Here the CDR3 DNA reads TGCAGCGCCCAAGAGTGGGGCAGAACCCAAGAGACCCAGTACTTC. V gene TRBV29-1 combines with J gene TRBJ2-5; D possibly corresponds to TRBD1 (5 bases). This CDR3 is 15 amino acids long. Trimming removed 7 bases at V and 1 base at J, with 19 bases between. Germline CDR1 SQVTM, CDR2 ANQGSEA.

This clone has a single count. The chain has TRBV9 and TRBJ2-5; 8 bases are shared with TRBD2. Trimming cost V 0 bases and J 5 bases; bases outside gene matches: 9. There are 16 residues in the CDR3. Germline-derived CDR1 and CDR2 are SGDLS and YYNGEE. CDR3 amino acids: CASSVVPAGVLETQYF. The CDR3 DNA follows: TGTGCCAGCAGCGTAGTTCCAGCGGGGGTACTGGAGACCCAGTACTTC.

This sequence joins TRBV6-5 and TRBJ1-1; TRBD1 agrees at 10 bases. V lost 3 bases to trimming and J lost 9 bases; unmatched junction nucleotides: 10. This CDR3 region has 15 residues. Germline V lookup: CDR1 MNHEY, CDR2 SVGAGI. The CDR3 bases are TGTGCCAGCAGTTATACTGGGACAGGGGTTTCGAAAGCTTTCTTT. Its translation is CASSYTGTGVSKAFF.